Listed below are T cell receptor beta chains from one sample, sequenced in a study of Graves' ophthalmopathy and Graves' hyperthyroidism. Via MiXCR, TCRdb re-called the multiplex PCR reads, giving one row per CDR3 protein. The sample has hundreds of thousands of distinct CDR3 sequences; approximately 22% are singletons. What was sequenced was peripheral blood. The receptors stem from a woman aged 18-29 years with stable Graves' hyperthyroidism. Some clones in this sample may be carry-over from other donors' samples. CDR3s include the opening cysteine and the closing phenylalanine or tryptophan. Fields, in order: J gene, clone size, D gene, V gene, CDR3 protein, CDR3 DNA. The D gene is left open where the match is weak. The listing skips clone size in some rows; elsewhere it reads once, few, many or a size class.

J gene: TRBJ1-1
clone size: -
D gene: TRBD1
V gene: TRBV6-1
CDR3 protein: CAAIAGQANTEAFF
CDR3 DNA: TGTGCCGCTATTGCTGGACAGGCGAACACTGAAGCTTTCTTT

J gene: TRBJ2-7
clone size: -
D gene: -
V gene: TRBV12-3/TRBV12-4
CDR3 protein: CASSLSRIAEQYF
CDR3 DNA: TGTGCCAGCAGTTTATCTAGAATAGCCGAGCAGTACTTC

J gene: TRBJ2-7
clone size: -
D gene: TRBD1
V gene: TRBV15
CDR3 protein: CATSRGQGDYEQYF
CDR3 DNA: TGTGCCACCAGCAGAGGACAGGGGGACTACGAGCAGTACTTC

J gene: TRBJ2-7
clone size: many
D gene: -
V gene: TRBV11-2
CDR3 protein: CASSFRDYEQYF
CDR3 DNA: TGTGCCAGCAGCTTCCGGGACTACGAGCAGTACTTC

J gene: TRBJ2-4
clone size: many
D gene: -
V gene: TRBV5-6
CDR3 protein: CASSGPNRDIQYF
CDR3 DNA: TGTGCCAGCAGCGGTCCCAACAGGGACATTCAGTACTTC

J gene: TRBJ2-5
clone size: -
D gene: TRBD1
V gene: TRBV27
CDR3 protein: CASSPWTGGGKWETQYF
CDR3 DNA: TGTGCCAGCAGTCCTTGGACAGGTGGGGGCAAGTGGGAGACCCAGTACTTC

J gene: TRBJ1-5
clone size: -
D gene: -
V gene: TRBV27
CDR3 protein: CASSQSDANQPQHF
CDR3 DNA: TGTGCCAGCAGTCAGAGTGATGCCAATCAGCCCCAGCATTTT

J gene: TRBJ1-5
clone size: many
D gene: TRBD1
V gene: TRBV29-1
CDR3 protein: CSVGQGAQPQHF
CDR3 DNA: TGCAGCGTTGGACAGGGCGCTCAGCCCCAGCATTTT

J gene: TRBJ1-1
clone size: many
D gene: -
V gene: TRBV12-3/TRBV12-4
CDR3 protein: CASSLRAGGAIRAFF
CDR3 DNA: TGTGCCAGCAGTTTAAGGGCTGGGGGGGCTATCCGAGCTTTCTTT

J gene: TRBJ2-5
clone size: few
D gene: -
V gene: TRBV7-9
CDR3 protein: CASSTAARLETQYF
CDR3 DNA: TGTGCCAGCAGCACAGCGGCGAGGTTAGAGACCCAGTACTTC

J gene: TRBJ1-1
clone size: -
D gene: -
V gene: TRBV20-1
CDR3 protein: CSASWPGGTPGTTEAFF
CDR3 DNA: TGCAGTGCTAGTTGGCCAGGAGGAACGCCCGGTACCACTGAAGCTTTCTTT

J gene: TRBJ2-7
clone size: many
D gene: -
V gene: TRBV4-1
CDR3 protein: CASSQDPGDSYEQYF
CDR3 DNA: TGCGCCAGCAGCCAAGATCCAGGGGACTCCTACGAGCAGTACTTC

J gene: TRBJ2-5
clone size: many
D gene: TRBD2
V gene: TRBV20-1
CDR3 protein: CSAKPFRGTSGSFGETQYF
CDR3 DNA: TGCAGTGCTAAGCCCTTTAGGGGGACTAGCGGGAGTTTCGGAGAGACCCAGTACTTC

J gene: TRBJ1-1
clone size: many
D gene: TRBD1
V gene: TRBV29-1
CDR3 protein: CSVVGTGSTEAFF
CDR3 DNA: TGCAGCGTTGTGGGGACAGGGAGCACTGAAGCTTTCTTT

J gene: TRBJ2-5
clone size: -
D gene: -
V gene: TRBV24-1
CDR3 protein: CATSDQGTEQETQYF
CDR3 DNA: TGTGCCACCAGTGATCAAGGGACCGAGCAAGAGACCCAGTACTTC

J gene: TRBJ2-7
clone size: -
D gene: -
V gene: TRBV19
CDR3 protein: CASSIEGWGRNEQYF
CDR3 DNA: TGTGCCAGTAGTATAGAGGGCTGGGGGCGGAACGAGCAGTACTTC

J gene: TRBJ2-7
clone size: many
D gene: TRBD2
V gene: TRBV20-1
CDR3 protein: CSAIASGRSYEQYF
CDR3 DNA: TGCAGTGCAATCGCTAGCGGGAGGTCCTACGAGCAGTACTTC

J gene: TRBJ2-5
clone size: -
D gene: TRBD2
V gene: TRBV7-7
CDR3 protein: CASSSGVAGDGETQYF
CDR3 DNA: TGTGCTAGCAGCTCCGGGGTAGCGGGAGACGGAGAGACCCAGTACTTC

J gene: TRBJ2-7
clone size: few
D gene: -
V gene: TRBV20-1
CDR3 protein: CSARDPDGHEQYF
CDR3 DNA: TGCAGTGCTAGAGATCCTGACGGTCACGAGCAGTACTTC

J gene: TRBJ2-7
clone size: -
D gene: -
V gene: TRBV4-3
CDR3 protein: CASSHPRGGTGWDKGYYEQYF
CDR3 DNA: TGCGCCAGCAGCCATCCCCGGGGAGGGACAGGATGGGATAAGGGATACTACGAGCAGTACTTC

J gene: TRBJ1-2
clone size: few
D gene: -
V gene: TRBV28
CDR3 protein: CASSTETAPNYGYTF
CDR3 DNA: TGTGCCAGCAGTACAGAGACAGCTCCTAACTATGGCTACACCTTC

J gene: TRBJ2-5
clone size: -
D gene: -
V gene: TRBV20-1
CDR3 protein: CSARVSSDLQETQYF
CDR3 DNA: TGCAGTGCTAGAGTTAGTAGCGACCTCCAAGAGACCCAGTACTTC

J gene: TRBJ2-7
clone size: -
D gene: -
V gene: TRBV7-2
CDR3 protein: CASSTPDRGLNEQYF
CDR3 DNA: TGTGCCAGCAGCACCCCGGACAGAGGGCTTAACGAGCAGTACTTC

J gene: TRBJ1-1
clone size: few
D gene: TRBD1
V gene: TRBV6-1
CDR3 protein: CASTRDSSEAFF
CDR3 DNA: TGTGCCAGCACCCGGGACAGTAGTGAAGCTTTCTTT

J gene: TRBJ2-7
clone size: -
D gene: -
V gene: TRBV4-1
CDR3 protein: CASSPLGKSYEQYF
CDR3 DNA: TGCGCCAGCAGCCCTTTGGGGAAGAGCTACGAGCAGTACTTC

J gene: TRBJ2-5
clone size: many
D gene: TRBD2
V gene: TRBV12-3/TRBV12-4
CDR3 protein: CASSSGLAGPQETQYF
CDR3 DNA: TGTGCCAGCAGTTCTGGACTAGCGGGGCCCCAAGAGACCCAGTACTTC

J gene: TRBJ1-5
clone size: many
D gene: TRBD1
V gene: TRBV4-1
CDR3 protein: CASSQDRDSFNQPQHF
CDR3 DNA: TGCGCCAGCAGCCAAGACCGGGACAGCTTCAATCAGCCCCAGCATTTT

J gene: TRBJ2-5
clone size: many
D gene: -
V gene: TRBV14
CDR3 protein: CASSQRGVETQYF
CDR3 DNA: TGTGCCAGCAGCCAAAGAGGTGTGGAGACCCAGTACTTC

J gene: TRBJ2-5
clone size: -
D gene: -
V gene: TRBV12-3/TRBV12-4
CDR3 protein: CASRPLAVETQYF
CDR3 DNA: TGTGCCAGCAGGCCTCTAGCTGTGGAGACCCAGTACTTC

J gene: TRBJ2-5
clone size: few
D gene: TRBD2
V gene: TRBV27
CDR3 protein: CASSLTSGSLGETQYF
CDR3 DNA: TGTGCCAGCAGTTTGACTAGCGGGAGCCTCGGGGAGACCCAGTACTTC

J gene: TRBJ2-7
clone size: -
D gene: -
V gene: TRBV2
CDR3 protein: CASSPASAISYEQYF
CDR3 DNA: TGTGCCAGCAGTCCCGCTAGCGCAATCTCCTACGAGCAGTACTTC

J gene: TRBJ2-5
clone size: many
D gene: TRBD2
V gene: TRBV12-5
CDR3 protein: CASGLGLAGAKETQYF
CDR3 DNA: TGTGCTAGTGGTTTGGGGCTAGCGGGGGCTAAAGAGACCCAGTACTTC

J gene: TRBJ1-1
clone size: many
D gene: -
V gene: TRBV28
CDR3 protein: CASSRQASGAFF
CDR3 DNA: TGTGCCAGCAGTCGACAGGCTTCCGGGGCTTTCTTT

J gene: TRBJ2-7
clone size: many
D gene: -
V gene: TRBV12-3/TRBV12-4
CDR3 protein: CASSSSAGEQYF
CDR3 DNA: TGTGCCAGCAGTTCGTCAGCAGGGGAGCAGTACTTC

J gene: TRBJ1-3
clone size: few
D gene: -
V gene: TRBV7-7
CDR3 protein: CASSLDSFSGNTIYF
CDR3 DNA: TGTGCTAGCAGCTTAGACTCTTTCTCTGGAAACACCATATATTTT

J gene: TRBJ1-2
clone size: -
D gene: TRBD1
V gene: TRBV28
CDR3 protein: CASGTDLSNYGYTF
CDR3 DNA: TGTGCCAGCGGGACAGATTTATCTAACTATGGCTACACCTTC

J gene: TRBJ1-5
clone size: -
D gene: TRBD1
V gene: TRBV10-3
CDR3 protein: CATRTGNQPQHF
CDR3 DNA: TGTGCCACCCGGACAGGGAATCAGCCCCAGCATTTT

J gene: TRBJ1-6
clone size: many
D gene: TRBD1
V gene: TRBV27
CDR3 protein: CASSPGPGQGSNSPLHF
CDR3 DNA: TGTGCCAGCAGTCCCGGACCAGGACAGGGTAGCAATTCACCCCTCCACTTT

J gene: TRBJ2-5
clone size: once
D gene: TRBD2
V gene: TRBV11-2
CDR3 protein: CASGVRGGETQYF
CDR3 DNA: TGTGCCAGCGGAGTTCGCGGGGGAGAGACCCAGTACTTC

J gene: TRBJ2-5
clone size: many
D gene: -
V gene: TRBV15
CDR3 protein: CATSGRHTGLQETQYF
CDR3 DNA: TGTGCCACCAGCGGGCGACACACAGGACTACAAGAGACCCAGTACTTC

J gene: TRBJ1-6
clone size: many
D gene: -
V gene: TRBV28
CDR3 protein: CASSWDRRSYNSPLHF
CDR3 DNA: TGTGCCAGCAGTTGGGACCGCCGCTCCTATAATTCACCCCTCCACTTT

J gene: TRBJ1-2
clone size: -
D gene: -
V gene: TRBV12-3/TRBV12-4
CDR3 protein: CASSADGSFYGYTF
CDR3 DNA: TGTGCCAGCAGTGCCGACGGTAGCTTCTATGGCTACACCTTC

J gene: TRBJ1-6
clone size: many
D gene: TRBD1
V gene: TRBV27
CDR3 protein: CASRGTGNSPLHF
CDR3 DNA: TGTGCCAGCAGGGGGACAGGCAATTCACCCCTCCACTTT

J gene: TRBJ1-2
clone size: -
D gene: -
V gene: TRBV6-1
CDR3 protein: CASNAGRTSNYGYTF
CDR3 DNA: TGTGCCAGCAATGCAGGGCGTACTTCTAACTATGGCTACACCTTC

J gene: TRBJ2-6
clone size: many
D gene: -
V gene: TRBV2
CDR3 protein: CASRLQGVGANVLTF
CDR3 DNA: TGTGCCAGCAGATTACAGGGCGTTGGGGCCAACGTCCTGACTTTC

J gene: TRBJ2-7
clone size: -
D gene: TRBD2
V gene: TRBV20-1
CDR3 protein: CSVIIGRGTSYEQYF
CDR3 DNA: TGCAGTGTTATCATTGGGCGGGGGACCTCCTACGAGCAGTACTTC

J gene: TRBJ1-1
clone size: many
D gene: -
V gene: TRBV28
CDR3 protein: CASSPRGKGDTEAFF
CDR3 DNA: TGTGCCAGCAGTCCCCGTGGCAAGGGTGACACTGAAGCTTTCTTT

J gene: TRBJ1-1
clone size: many
D gene: -
V gene: TRBV29-1
CDR3 protein: CSVAVSVNTEAFF
CDR3 DNA: TGCAGCGTTGCGGTGTCGGTGAACACTGAAGCTTTCTTT

J gene: TRBJ2-5
clone size: many
D gene: -
V gene: TRBV20-1
CDR3 protein: CSATSDGPKGTQYF
CDR3 DNA: TGCAGTGCTACTTCGGACGGCCCCAAAGGGACCCAGTACTTC

J gene: TRBJ2-7
clone size: many
D gene: TRBD1
V gene: TRBV2
CDR3 protein: CASSVSGTGRREQYF
CDR3 DNA: TGTGCCAGCAGTGTTTCCGGGACAGGTCGACGTGAGCAGTACTTC

J gene: TRBJ1-2
clone size: few
D gene: -
V gene: TRBV12-3/TRBV12-4
CDR3 protein: CASSLFGGVVGYTF
CDR3 DNA: TGTGCCAGCAGCTTATTTGGAGGGGTGGTTGGCTACACCTTC

J gene: TRBJ2-7
clone size: many
D gene: -
V gene: TRBV29-1
CDR3 protein: CSAQGYSSYEQYF
CDR3 DNA: TGCAGCGCGCAAGGTTACAGCTCCTACGAGCAGTACTTC